This T cell receptor beta chain originates from a study of T cell responses to AZD1222 COVID-19 vaccine. General study findings and limits: All repertoire sampling was performed exclusively after the peak T cell response. White British ancestry dominated among donors, who included more females, and clonal diversity was possibly underestimated. The study found Spike-specific TCR breadth and depth rose after two AZD1222 doses. Per reports, nearly half of all spike-specific TCRs target regions that are unmutated in variants.

Looked up from germline, CDR1 is SGHAT and CDR2 is FQNNGV. Trimming cost V 2 bases and J 7 bases; bases outside gene matches: 10. CDR3 length: 16 amino acids. Generated by immunoSEQ multiplex PCR, the TCRdb table keeps only in-frame clones and is missing some. The data show some 74,000 clones, 70% to 90% seen once. As regards this clone: The antigen remains unidentified.

This specimen consisted of peripheral blood, obtained 28 days after the second AZD1222 dose. This rearrangement joins TRBV11-2 to TRBJ2-1, with TRBD2 matching 8 bases. This clonotype was obtained from an adult who received the AZD1222 COVID-19 vaccine. DNA for the CDR3: TGTGCCAGCAGCTTAAGGTCGACGGGAGGGGGTAATGAGCAGTTCTTC. Amino acids: CASSLRSTGGGNEQFF.